A selection of T cell receptor beta chains follows, all from one sample in a study of cytomegalovirus exposure and HLA in healthy donors. Sequencing was performed with immunoSEQ multiplex PCR; in TCRdb, only in-frame clones are kept and a portion is missing. The sample yields around 190,000 clones, roughly 85% seen once. Sequenced sample: PBMCs. The receptors originated from a woman aged 50 to 60 in good health and CMV-seronegative. Both conserved end residues are part of each CDR3. The order of the fields is CDR3 protein, CDR3 DNA, J gene, clone size, V gene, D gene. A D gene is named only where the DNA matches it firmly. Size tells how often a clone was seen (once, few, many) or the class of an expanded clone, and some rows leave it out.

CAIDRGTSGNGNTGELFF TGTGCCATCGACCGGGGGACTAGCGGAAACGGGAACACCGGGGAGCTGTTTTTT TRBJ2-2 NA TRBV2 TRBD2
CASSLGGGDEQYF TGCGCCAGCAGTCTCGGCGGCGGGGACGAGCAGTACTTC TRBJ2-7 NA TRBV5-1 NA
CSSSLDSSYEQYF TGTTCCAGCAGCTTAGACAGTTCCTACGAGCAGTACTTC TRBJ2-7 NA TRBV7-9 NA
CSVVRGPGANVLTF TGCAGCGTTGTAAGGGGGCCCGGGGCCAACGTCCTGACTTTC TRBJ2-6 NA TRBV29-1 TRBD1
CASSDGTGSYNEQFF TGTGCCAGCAGTGACGGGACAGGCTCCTACAATGAGCAGTTCTTC TRBJ2-1 NA TRBV9 TRBD1
CASGGLAGYEQYF TGTGCCAGTGGGGGACTAGCGGGATACGAGCAGTACTTC TRBJ2-7 NA TRBV7-6 TRBD2
CASSLRYYGYTF TGTGCCAGCAGTCTACGATACTATGGCTACACCTTC TRBJ1-2 NA TRBV28 NA
CASSLVPRGSGELFF TGTGCCAGCAGCTTAGTCCCTAGAGGGTCCGGGGAGCTGTTTTTT TRBJ2-2 NA TRBV11-2 NA
CTSSYSNRVNNEKLFF TGTACCAGCAGTTACTCAAACAGAGTAAATAATGAAAAACTGTTTTTT TRBJ1-4 NA TRBV6-5 NA
CASSSRALRGETQYF TGTGCCAGCAGTTCCAGGGCCCTCCGAGGAGAGACCCAGTACTTC TRBJ2-5 NA TRBV27 NA
CASSGRPSGANVLTF TGTGCCAGTAGCGGGAGGCCCTCTGGGGCCAACGTCCTGACTTTC TRBJ2-6 NA TRBV19 TRBD2
CASSAGWTQETQYF TGCGCCAGCAGCGCCGGCTGGACTCAAGAGACCCAGTACTTC TRBJ2-5 NA TRBV5-1 NA
CAWSSDFTDTQYF TGTGCCTGGAGTTCCGACTTCACAGATACGCAGTATTTT TRBJ2-3 NA TRBV30 NA
CASSLLAASTDTQYF TGCGCCAGCAGCTTGCTAGCGGCTAGCACAGATACGCAGTATTTT TRBJ2-3 NA TRBV5-1 TRBD2
CASTPEVRASGSSYEQYF TGCGCCAGCACCCCTGAGGTCCGGGCTTCGGGGAGCTCCTACGAGCAGTACTTC TRBJ2-7 once TRBV4-1 NA
CASRDDRGQTGNTIYF TGTGCCAGTAGAGACGACAGGGGGCAGACTGGAAACACCATATATTTT TRBJ1-3 NA TRBV19 TRBD1
CASSARGTGGPSNEQFF TGTGCCAGCAGCGCCCGGGGAACAGGGGGCCCCAGCAATGAGCAGTTCTTC TRBJ2-1 NA TRBV11-2 TRBD1
CASSLVSGWGTEAFF TGTGCCAGCAGCTTGGTATCAGGGTGGGGCACTGAAGCTTTCTTT TRBJ1-1 NA TRBV5-8 NA
CTSSFYPLDPEQYF TGCACCAGCAGCTTCTATCCTCTAGATCCCGAGCAGTACTTC TRBJ2-7 NA TRBV5-1 NA
CASSGTAYEQYF TGTGCCAGCAGTGGAACAGCCTACGAGCAGTACTTC TRBJ2-7 NA TRBV2 NA
CASSVTPGTGGNQPQHF TGTGCCAGTAGTGTAACCCCCGGGACAGGGGGCAATCAGCCCCAGCATTTT TRBJ1-5 few TRBV19 TRBD1
CASSLLQRLSANEKLFF TGTGCCAGCAGCTTACTCCAGCGCCTTTCGGCTAATGAAAAACTGTTTTTT TRBJ1-4 NA TRBV7-3 NA
CASSASGRDHF TGTGCCAGCAGTGCTAGCGGGAGAGACCACTTC TRBJ2-7 few TRBV6-1 TRBD2
CSVEVGGGLAEAFF TGCAGCGTTGAAGTAGGGGGCGGATTGGCTGAAGCTTTCTTT TRBJ1-1 NA TRBV29-1 TRBD1
CASRTGGKSGYTF TGTGCCAGCCGGACAGGGGGCAAGTCTGGCTACACCTTC TRBJ1-2 NA TRBV19 TRBD1
CASTRQGANEKLFF TGCGCCAGCACCCGACAGGGGGCTAATGAAAAACTGTTTTTT TRBJ1-4 NA TRBV5-1 TRBD1
CASSYGGSGANVLTF TGCGCCAGCAGCTACGGTGGCTCGGGAGCCAACGTCCTGACTTTC TRBJ2-6 NA TRBV5-1 NA
CASSRGGQSYQPQHF TGTGCCAGCAGCCGCGGAGGACAGTCCTATCAGCCCCAGCATTTT TRBJ1-5 NA TRBV6-5 NA
CATKGHQNTEAFF TGTGCCACCAAGGGACACCAAAACACTGAAGCTTTCTTT TRBJ1-1 NA TRBV28 NA
CASSLGQQNYEQYF TGCGCCAGCAGCTTGGGACAGCAGAACTACGAGCAGTACTTC TRBJ2-7 NA TRBV5-1 NA
CASSREVSRGNTIYF TGCGCCAGCAGCAGGGAGGTTTCGCGGGGAAACACCATATATTTT TRBJ1-3 NA TRBV5-1 NA
CAWRTGGTYGYTF TGTGCCTGGAGGACAGGGGGCACCTATGGCTACACCTTC TRBJ1-2 NA TRBV30 TRBD1
CATAQTKSSYEQYF TGTGCCACCGCGCAGACAAAAAGCTCCTACGAGCAGTACTTC TRBJ2-7 NA TRBV27 NA
CASSEARGSGQPQHF TGTGCCAGCAGTGAAGCTAGGGGCTCGGGTCAGCCCCAGCATTTT TRBJ1-5 NA TRBV6-1 NA
CASSQDDRGREQYF TGCGCCAGCAGCCAAGACGACAGGGGGCGAGAGCAGTACTTC TRBJ2-5 NA TRBV4-1 TRBD1
CAWAWHRATGELFF TGTGCCTGGGCCTGGCACAGGGCTACCGGGGAGCTGTTTTTT TRBJ2-2 NA TRBV30 NA
CAIRADSSGNTIYF TGTGCCATCAGGGCCGATTCCTCTGGAAACACCATATATTTT TRBJ1-3 NA TRBV10-3 NA
CASSLAALRYRGRQQFF TGTGCCAGCAGCTTAGCGGCCCTCAGGTACAGGGGACGACAGCAGTTCTTC TRBJ2-1 NA TRBV7-2 TRBD1
CASSYGDSGNTIYF TGCGCCAGCAGCTACGGGGACTCTGGAAACACCATATATTTT TRBJ1-3 NA TRBV5-1 NA
CASSGGQGKSSGNTIYF TGTGCCAGCAGTGGGGGGCAAGGGAAGAGCTCTGGAAACACCATATATTTT TRBJ1-3 NA TRBV2 NA
CASSVGQGYTEAFF TGTGCCAGCAGCGTTGGGCAGGGGTACACTGAAGCTTTCTTT TRBJ1-1 NA TRBV5-4 NA
CASSPGGQANTIYF TGCGCCAGCAGTCCCGGGGGACAGGCAAACACCATATATTTT TRBJ1-3 NA TRBV5-1 TRBD1